A single sample is the source of the 5 T cell receptor beta chains below, sequenced in a study of OX40 agonist ivuxolimab in advanced cancers. The method was immunoSEQ multiplex PCR; TCRdb's version includes in-frame clones alone and lacks a portion of them. The top ten clones hold about 2% of a sample with around 72,000 clones, roughly 92% of them seen once. Sequenced material: CD4+ or CD8+ T cells sorted from blood, taken in a trial of the OX40 agonist ivuxolimab. The receptor source for this set is an adult with an advanced solid tumor such as melanoma, head and neck, liver or kidney cancer.

V is TRBV12-5 and J is TRBJ2-7; maybe TRBD2 (5 bases). With 4 bases removed from V and 6 bases from J, the gap between germline ends came to 19 bases. This CDR3 region has 15 residues. Germline V gene lookup returns CDR1 LGHNT and CDR2 FRNRAP. DNA of the CDR3: TGTGCTAGTGGTTACAGCGGCGGGCACCTCGGCGAGCAGTACTTC. Amino acid sequence: CASGYSGGHLGEQYF.

There are a few counts of this clone. The rearrangement uses TRBV5-1 and TRBJ2-1, with TRBD1 identical over 7 bases. The ends lost 5 bases at V and 11 bases at J; junction bases unmatched: 16. From germline, CDR1 is SGHRS and CDR2 YFSETQ. The CDR3 is made up of 15 amino acids. As DNA, the CDR3 is TGCGCCAGCAGGCTGGGGGACAGTGCCTTAGGACAGCAGTTCTTC. It specifies CASRLGDSALGQQFF.

CDR3 DNA: TGTGCCTGGAGCTGGGGCGAGGGAGAGACCCAGTACTTC. The encoded protein is CAWSWGEGETQYF. The chain uses TRBV30 and TRBJ2-5, with D perhaps assigned TRBD1 or TRBD2 (5 bases each). Germline V CDR1 and CDR2: GTSNPN, SVGIG (reference sequence). The CDR3 has 13 amino acids. Trimming stripped 3 bases from V and 4 bases from J, with 12 bases between. The full variable domain, completed using reference TRBV30 and TRBJ2-5, is SQTIHQWPATLVQPVGSPLSLECTVEGTSNPNLYWYRQAAGRGLQLLFYSVGIGQISSEVPQNLSASRPQDRQFILSSKKLLLSDSGFYLCAWSWGEGETQYFGPGTRLLVL.

The chain is built from TRBV5-4 and TRBJ2-2; D is perhaps TRBD2 (6 bases). V was cut by 5 bases and J by 7 bases, with 15 bases left in between. Germline V gene lookup returns CDR1 SGHNT and CDR2 YYREEE (reference sequence). This CDR3 is built from 14 residues. In DNA form, the CDR3 reads TGTGCCAGCAGGGGGGGAGCCGGAGGCGGGGAGCTGTTTTTT. Translated: CASRGGAGGGELFF.

The CDR3 DNA is TGTGCCAGTAGTATCTCCAGAAACCAAGAGACCCAGTACTTC. It translates to CASSISRNQETQYF. This chain links TRBV19 with TRBJ2-5; D remains unclear. V lost 3 bases and J 0 bases, leaving 8 bases between the germline ends. The germline CDR1 and CDR2 sequences are LNHDA and SQIVND (reference sequence). The CDR3 length is 14 residues.